Below, 30 T cell receptor beta chains from the same sample are listed, as sequenced in a study of CD8 T cells in ankylosing spondylitis. Each CDR3 protein is one row after TCRdb ran MiXCR on the 5' RACE reads. The sample records some 200,000 distinct CDR3 sequences, about 20% being singletons. Material for sequencing was blood, either unsorted or a sorted T cell fraction (not recorded which). Receptors originate from a male donor between 10 and 30 years old with ankylosing spondylitis or in good health (not recorded which).

This clonotype was counted ten times or more. The rearrangement links TRBV18 to TRBJ1-3, with a tentative D call TRBD1 (6 bases). Germline loops: CDR1 KGHSH, CDR2 LQKENI. V was pared by 1 base and J by 3 bases, with 13 bases between. This CDR3 spans 16 amino acids. CDR3 bases: TGTGCCAGCTCACCACAGACAGGCCCAGTTGGAAACACCATATATTTT. As protein: CASSPQTGPVGNTIYF.

This clonotype was picked up many times. The J gene is TRBJ2-3, the V gene TRBV27; TRBD2 aligns across 14 bases. The CDR3 covers 17 residues. Germline V lookup: CDR1 MNHEY, CDR2 SMNVEV (reference sequence). The V gene end was trimmed by 1 base and the J gene end by 3 bases; junction bases not matched to a gene: 3. The CDR3 is CASSLLGTSGSTDTQYF. In DNA, the CDR3 is TGTGCCAGCAGTTTATTGGGGACTAGCGGGAGTACAGATACGCAGTATTTT.

This clonotype was picked up many times. This sequence joins TRBV15 and TRBJ2-5; 8 nucleotides match TRBD1. The CDR3 runs to 16 residues. J lost 2 bases, V lost 1 base, and 6 bases had no gene match. Germline V gene sequence: CDR1 LNHNV, CDR2 YYDKDF (reference sequence). CDR3 sequence: CATSRGRGQSQETQYF. CDR3 DNA: TGTGCCACCAGCAGAGGCAGGGGGCAGTCGCAAGAGACCCAGTACTTC.

There are many counts of this clonotype. The V gene is TRBV6-5, the J gene TRBJ2-1; D is undetermined. From germline, CDR1 is MNHEY and CDR2 SVGAGI. Between the trimmed V and J ends, which lost 1 base and 5 bases, there was a span of 6 bases. This CDR3 region has 13 residues. The CDR3 sequence: CASSYLTDNEQFF. The CDR3 DNA reads as TGTGCCAGCAGTTACTTGACGGACAATGAGCAGTTCTTC.

This clonotype was detected ten times or more. V usage is TRBV6-5 and J usage is TRBJ2-3, with unresolved D. The CDR3 runs to 13 residues. The germline gives CDR1 MNHEY, CDR2 SVGAGI. The germline V and J ends were trimmed by 6 bases and 2 bases, with 9 bases remaining between them. The CDR3 reads CASRGLLTDTQYF. The CDR3 nucleotides are TGTGCCAGCAGGGGGTTGCTCACAGATACGCAGTATTTT.

This clonotype appeared many times. The chain links TRBV29-1 to TRBJ2-3; D is undetermined. The V gene lost 3 bases and the J gene lost 2 bases, with 9 bases spanning the gap. Germline assignment: CDR1 SQVTM and CDR2 ANQGSEA. The CDR3 sequence is 13 residues long. CDR3 amino acids: CSVDPGITDTQYF. The CDR3 DNA is TGCAGCGTTGACCCGGGCATCACAGATACGCAGTATTTT.

This clonotype showed up many times. The V gene is TRBV18, the J gene TRBJ2-1; D not certain. V shed 4 bases and J shed 6 bases, with 13 bases lying between them. The CDR3 loop spans 14 amino acids. The germline V gene has CDR1 KGHSH and CDR2 LQKENI. CDR3 nucleotides: TGTGCCAGCTCACTAACCCAGACTTCCAATGAGCAGTTCTTC. Residues: CASSLTQTSNEQFF.

The chain employs TRBV4-2 and TRBJ1-1; tentative D call: TRBD1 (5 bases). The ends were cut back, 1 base at V and 3 bases at J, with 12 bases in the middle. The CDR3 consists of 15 residues. CDR1 LGHNA and CDR2 YNFKEQ come from the germline V gene. The CDR3 loop is CASSQGRGVHTEAFF. In DNA form, the CDR3 reads TGTGCCAGCAGCCAAGGCCGGGGGGTCCACACTGAAGCTTTCTTT.

This clonotype was recorded many times. The chain carries TRBV2 and TRBJ2-1; 7 nucleotides agree with TRBD1. Unmatched junction bases numbered 14, after V lost 6 bases and J lost 0 bases. Germline V CDR1 and CDR2: SNHLY, FYNNEI. The CDR3 totals 18 residues. The DNA for the CDR3 is TGTGCCAGCAGCGGACGTGGAGCAGGGGGAAGCTCCTACAATGAGCAGTTCTTC. It specifies CASSGRGAGGSSYNEQFF.

This clonotype came up many times. The gene calls are TRBV7-2 and TRBJ2-3; D call uncertain. V dropped 5 bases and J dropped 4 bases, with 7 bases sitting between them. CDR1 is SGHTA and CDR2 is FQGNSA in the germline V gene. The CDR3 consists of 12 residues. CDR3 sequence: CASSPDPDTQYF. The CDR3 bases are TGTGCCAGCAGCCCTGACCCAGATACGCAGTATTTT.

The J gene is TRBJ2-3, the V gene TRBV13; the D gene is possibly TRBD2 (6 bases). Per the germline V gene, CDR1 is PRHDT and CDR2 is FYEKMQ (reference sequence). V was pared by 0 bases and J by 4 bases, with 17 bases between. CDR3 length: 17 amino acids. In nucleotides, the CDR3 is TGTGCCAGCAGCTTAGGCGCACTAGCTGGTATCCCAGATACGCAGTATTTT. Translating gives CASSLGALAGIPDTQYF.

This clonotype has ten or more counts. This sequence joins TRBV5-1 and TRBJ2-3; a possible D gene is TRBD1 (6 bases). The CDR3 loop spans 16 amino acids. CDR1 is SGHRS, CDR2 YFSETQ, per germline. With 1 base removed from V and 1 base from J, the gap between germline ends came to 13 bases. CDR3 amino acids: CASSLSPGHRTDTQYF. CDR3 DNA: TGCGCCAGCAGCTTGTCACCGGGACACCGCACAGATACGCAGTATTTT.

For this clonotype: Mismatch with germline at one junction end may stem from a read error. The chain employs TRBV2 and TRBJ2-1; no firm D call. This CDR3 is 15 amino acids long. The V gene's germline CDR1 is SNHLY and CDR2 FYNNEI. The CDR3 DNA follows: TGTGCCACCAGTGCCCTAACGGTCCCCTTCAATGAGCAGTTCTTC. Protein sequence: CATSALTVPFNEQFF. The full variable domain, rest sourced from reference TRBV2 and TRBJ2-1, is EPEVTQTPSHQVTQMGQEVILRCVPISNHLYFYWYRQILGQKVEFLVSFYNNEISEKSEIFDDQFSVERPDGSNFTLKIRSTKLEDSAMYFCATSALTVPFNEQFFGPGTRLTVL.

The chain uses TRBV12-3 or TRBV12-4 and TRBJ1-3; D call uncertain. The CDR3 spans 14 residues. Trimming cost V 3 bases and J 2 bases, with 8 bases left between them. CDR3 bases: TGTGCCAGCAGTTTTTACGTCACTGGAAACACCATATATTTT. Amino acids: CASSFYVTGNTIYF.

This clonotype showed up many times. The CDR3 here is CASRPGQSSYNEQFF. CDR3 coding DNA: TGTGCCAGCAGACCTGGGCAGAGCTCCTACAATGAGCAGTTCTTC. The chain couples TRBV27 to TRBJ2-1, with D uncertain. Per germline, CDR1 MNHEY and CDR2 SMNVEV (reference sequence). This CDR3 is 15 amino acids long. The V and J ends lost 6 bases and 0 bases respectively, with 12 bases between them.

This clonotype was seen at least ten times. V usage is TRBV7-9 and J usage is TRBJ2-6; unclear D gene. Germline-derived CDR1 and CDR2 are SEHNR and FQNEAQ (reference sequence). This CDR3 region has 17 residues. V shed 4 bases and J shed 0 bases, with 13 bases lying between them. DNA for the CDR3: TGTGCCAGCAGCTCCGGACGGTCGGACTCTGGGGCCAACGTCCTGACTTTC. Translation gives CASSSGRSDSGANVLTF.

V usage is TRBV25-1 and J usage is TRBJ2-1; TRBD2 aligns across 9 bases. Germline loops: CDR1 MGHDK, CDR2 SYGVNS. With 1 base clipped from V and 5 bases from J, the junction kept 9 bases outside the gene matches. This CDR3 is 17 amino acids long. The CDR3 nucleotides are TGTGCCAGCAGTGAATTAAGCGGGAGGCAGGGAGACAATGAGCAGTTCTTC. As protein: CASSELSGRQGDNEQFF.

This clonotype was recorded many times. The chain carries TRBV12-3 or TRBV12-4 and TRBJ2-4; 13 bases line up with TRBD2. The CDR3 spans 16 residues. Trimming at V came to 6 bases and at J to 8 bases, leaving 10 bases not matched to a gene. The CDR3 loop reads CASSRTRTSGRDIQYF. The CDR3 nucleotides are TGTGCCAGCAGCCGCACCCGGACTAGCGGGAGAGACATTCAGTACTTC.

This clonotype was recorded many times. This chain uses TRBV12-3 or TRBV12-4 with TRBJ1-3, with D possibly being TRBD1 (6 bases). V lost 6 bases and J 3 bases, leaving 12 bases between the germline ends. CDR3 length: 14 residues. In nucleotides, the CDR3 is TGTGCCAGCAGGTCCGACAGGCTTGGAAACACCATATATTTT. Translation: CASRSDRLGNTIYF.

This clonotype was observed at least ten times. This rearrangement joins TRBV12-3 or TRBV12-4 to TRBJ1-4, with no clear D. The V end was cut by 5 bases, the J end by 0 bases, with 10 bases between. The CDR3 runs to 15 residues. Here the CDR3 reads CASSLRPATNEKLFF. CDR3 nucleotide sequence: TGTGCCAGCAGTCTCCGGCCAGCAACTAATGAAAAACTGTTTTTT.

The chain carries TRBV12-3 or TRBV12-4 and TRBJ1-2; D gene unclear. The V gene lost 4 bases and the J gene lost 2 bases, with 8 bases spanning the gap. The CDR3 extends over 13 amino acids. The CDR3 spells CASSYGPNYGYTF. DNA of the CDR3: TGTGCCAGCAGTTACGGACCAAACTATGGCTACACCTTC.

This clonotype has ten or more counts. The rearrangement links TRBV30 to TRBJ2-3; D may be TRBD2 (7 bases). The CDR3 sequence is 10 residues long. Trimming took 6 bases from V and 8 from J, leaving 9 bases between them. Germline V CDR1 and CDR2: GTSNPN, SVGIG (reference sequence). CDR3 in DNA: TGTGCCTGCGGGGGGCCTACGCAGTATTTT. Translation gives CACGGPTQYF. The entire variable domain, with the rest obtained from reference TRBV30 and TRBJ2-3, is as follows: SQTIHQWPATLVQPVGSPLSLECTVEGTSNPNLYWYRQAAGRGLQLLFYSVGIGQISSEVPQNLSASRPQDRQFILSSKKLLLSDSGFYLCACGGPTQYFGPGTRLTVL.

This clonotype was observed many times. The chain carries TRBV7-3 and TRBJ2-2, with 7 bases matching TRBD1. Germline V gives CDR1 SGHTA, CDR2 FQGTGA. The CDR3 spans 15 residues. With V trimmed by 2 bases and J by 11 bases, 11 bases remained unmatched. In DNA, the CDR3 is TGTGCCAGCAGCTTATTCGGGCTAGGGGGCGAAGAGCTGTTTTTT. As protein: CASSLFGLGGEELFF.

In this sample, this clonotype turned up many times. V gene TRBV11-2 combines with J gene TRBJ2-1, with 7 bases fitting TRBD2. V was pared by 5 bases and J by 5 bases, with 9 bases of the junction left unmatched. The CDR3 covers 15 residues. CDR1 is SGHAT and CDR2 is FQNNGV in the germline V gene. CDR3: CASSLSEAGNNEQFF. The CDR3 bases are TGTGCCAGCAGCCTCTCCGAAGCGGGGAACAATGAGCAGTTCTTC.

The genes are TRBV7-2 and TRBJ2-7; D gene ambiguous. This CDR3 spans 13 amino acids. The V end was cut by 5 bases, the J end by 5 bases, with 13 bases between. Per germline, CDR1 SGHTA and CDR2 FQGNSA. This CDR3 reads CASSPTPRDEQYF. The CDR3 nucleotides are TGTGCCAGCAGCCCGACGCCTAGGGACGAGCAGTACTTC.

This clonotype was observed at least ten times. The chain employs TRBV3-1 and TRBJ1-5; D is unresolved. Trimming stripped 3 bases from V and 5 bases from J, with 11 bases between. Per germline, CDR1 LGHDT and CDR2 YNNKEL (reference sequence). The CDR3 length is 14 residues. The CDR3 coding sequence is TGTGCCAGCAGCCATTCAGGTCGCGATCAGCCCCAGCATTTT. It is translated as CASSHSGRDQPQHF.

This clonotype was observed many times. The V call is TRBV20-1, the J call TRBJ2-3, with unresolved D. CDR1 and CDR2 from the germline V gene are DFQATT and SNEGSKA (reference sequence). The CDR3 length is 15 residues. V was cut by 5 bases and J by 3 bases, with 18 bases left in between. CDR3 residues: CSAGRMAQFTDTQYF. The CDR3 DNA sequence: TGCAGTGCTGGCCGTATGGCGCAGTTTACAGATACGCAGTATTTT.

This chain links TRBV18 with TRBJ2-3; D remains ambiguous. Per the germline V gene, CDR1 is KGHSH and CDR2 is LQKENI. Trimming removed 8 bases at V and 3 bases at J, with 6 bases between. The CDR3 length is 11 residues. CDR3 protein: CASTRTDTQYF. For the CDR3, the DNA is TGTGCCAGCACGCGGACAGATACGCAGTATTTT. Filled out from reference TRBV18 and TRBJ2-3, the complete variable domain reads NAGVMQNPRHLVRRRGQEARLRCSPMKGHSHVYWYRQLPEEGLKFMVYLQKENIIDESGMPKERFSAEFPKEGPSILRIQQVVRGDSAAYFCASTRTDTQYFGPGTRLTVL.

The chain combines TRBV27 with TRBJ2-1; no clear D. The CDR3 runs to 14 residues. CDR1 is MNHEY, CDR2 SMNVEV, per germline (reference sequence). V gave up 3 bases and J gave up 6 bases, with 12 bases separating them. In DNA form, the CDR3 reads TGTGCCAGCAGTTTGATCGGATCCGGCAATGAGCAGTTCTTC. It is translated as CASSLIGSGNEQFF.

This clonotype has at least ten counts. V usage is TRBV6-5 and J usage is TRBJ2-3, with D unclear. The CDR3 covers 13 residues. CDR1 is MNHEY and CDR2 is SVGAGI in the germline V gene. Trimming stripped 6 bases from V and 0 bases from J, with 7 bases between. In nucleotides, the CDR3 is TGTGCCAGCAGGCCCGACAGCACAGATACGCAGTATTTT. Its protein product is CASRPDSTDTQYF.